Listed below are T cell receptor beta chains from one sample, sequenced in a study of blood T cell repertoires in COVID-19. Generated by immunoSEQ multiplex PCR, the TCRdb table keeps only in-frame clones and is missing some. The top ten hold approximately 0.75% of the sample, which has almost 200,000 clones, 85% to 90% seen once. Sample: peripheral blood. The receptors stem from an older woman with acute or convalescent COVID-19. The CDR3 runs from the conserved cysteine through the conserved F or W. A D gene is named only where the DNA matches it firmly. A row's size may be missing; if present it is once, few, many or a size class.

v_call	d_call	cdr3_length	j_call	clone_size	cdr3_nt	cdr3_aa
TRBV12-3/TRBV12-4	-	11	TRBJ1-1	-	TGTGCATCACTCAGGGGCACTGAAGCTTTCTTT	CASLRGTEAFF
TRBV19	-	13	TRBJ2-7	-	TGTGCCTCCTCTCGAGCAGGAGGCTACGAGCAGTACTTC	CASSRAGGYEQYF
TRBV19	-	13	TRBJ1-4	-	TGTGCCAGTAGTCAAGGGGCGCCCGAAAAACTGTTTTTT	CASSQGAPEKLFF
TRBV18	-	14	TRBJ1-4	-	TGTGCCAGCTCACCGGACAGAAGAGATGAAAAACTGTTTTTT	CASSPDRRDEKLFF
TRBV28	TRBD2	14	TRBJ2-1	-	TGTGCCAGCAGGGGACTAGCGGCCTACAATGAGCAGTTCTTC	CASRGLAAYNEQFF
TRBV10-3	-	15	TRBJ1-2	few	TGTGCCATCAGGATTGGACTCCGGGCGGACTATGGCTACACCTTC	CAIRIGLRADYGYTF
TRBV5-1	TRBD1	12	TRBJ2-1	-	TGCGCCAGCAGCTTAGGGGGCTTTGAGCAGTTCTTC	CASSLGGFEQFF
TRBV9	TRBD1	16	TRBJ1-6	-	TGTGCCAGCAGCGTAGCCCAGGGGGCAAATAATTCACCCCTCCACTTT	CASSVAQGANNSPLHF
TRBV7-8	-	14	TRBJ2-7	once	TGTGCCAGCAGCCACTATCCGGGACAAGTGGAGCAGTACTTC	CASSHYPGQVEQYF
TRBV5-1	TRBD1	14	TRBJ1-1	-	TGCGCCAGCAGCCCTTCGACAGGGTATACTGAAGCTTTCTTT	CASSPSTGYTEAFF
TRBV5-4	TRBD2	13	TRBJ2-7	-	TGTGCCAGCAGCTCCGGGGGGGCCTACGAGCAGTACTTC	CASSSGGAYEQYF
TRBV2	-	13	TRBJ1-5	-	TGTGCCAGCAGTGAAGTCCGGTGGCAGCCCCAGCATTTT	CASSEVRWQPQHF
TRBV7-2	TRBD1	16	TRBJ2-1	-	TGTGCCAGCAGAAAGACCGGGACAGGGTCCTACAATGAGCAGTTCTTC	CASRKTGTGSYNEQFF
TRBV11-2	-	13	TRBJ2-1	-	TGTGCCAGCAGCCCTGGACTGGACAATGAGCAGTTCTTC	CASSPGLDNEQFF
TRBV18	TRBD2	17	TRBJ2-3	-	TGTGCCAGCTCACCACTGTCTAGCGGGGGGGCATCAGATACGCAGTATTTT	CASSPLSSGGASDTQYF
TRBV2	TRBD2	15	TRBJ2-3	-	TGTGCCAGCAGTCGTAGCGGGGTGGGCACAGATACGCAGTATTTT	CASSRSGVGTDTQYF
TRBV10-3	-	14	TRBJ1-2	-	TGTGCCATCCGGGTTGGGTCAGGGCCAAATGGCTACACCTTC	CAIRVGSGPNGYTF
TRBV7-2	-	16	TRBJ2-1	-	TGTGCCAGCAGCTTAGTAGGTGGGGCTTCCTACAATGAGCAGTTCTTC	CASSLVGGASYNEQFF
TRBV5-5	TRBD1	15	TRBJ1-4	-	TGTGCCAGCAGCCTGGGGGGACAGGGTCGAGAAAAACTGTTTTTT	CASSLGGQGREKLFF
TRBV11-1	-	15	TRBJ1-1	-	TGTGCCAGCAGCACTAGCCAGGGTTTGAACACTGAAGCTTTCTTT	CASSTSQGLNTEAFF
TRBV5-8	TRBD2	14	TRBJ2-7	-	TGTGCCAGCAGATGGGGGGGAGGAAGCTACGAGCAGTACTTC	CASRWGGGSYEQYF
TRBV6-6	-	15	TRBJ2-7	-	TGTGCCAGCAGTTACGAGTCCCCAGGGTCCTACGAGCAGTACTTC	CASSYESPGSYEQYF
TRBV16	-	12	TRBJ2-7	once	TGTGCCAGCAGATTAGGACCGGGAGAGCAGTACTTC	CASRLGPGEQYF
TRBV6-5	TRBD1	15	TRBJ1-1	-	TGTGCCAGCAGGGAGACAGGGGGCGCAGATACTGAAGCTTTCTTT	CASRETGGADTEAFF
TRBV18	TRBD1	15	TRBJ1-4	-	TGTGCCAGCTCATCGCGACAGGGAGGTAATGAAAAACTGTTTTTT	CASSSRQGGNEKLFF
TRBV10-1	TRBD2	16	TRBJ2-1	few	TGCGCCAGCAGTAGGGCTAGCGGGAGGGAAGGAACTGAGCAGTTCTTC	CASSRASGREGTEQFF
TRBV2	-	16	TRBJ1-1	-	TGTGCCAGCGGATCCCCTACAGGGATACGGAACACTGAAGCTTTCTTT	CASGSPTGIRNTEAFF
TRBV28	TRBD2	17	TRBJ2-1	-	TGTGCCAGCACCTCCTTCCCTAGCGGGAGGACCTACAATGAGCAGTTCTTC	CASTSFPSGRTYNEQFF
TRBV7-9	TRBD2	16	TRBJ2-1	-	TGTGCCAGCAGCTTAGTATCTACCCGAACGGGGGGTGAGCAGTTCTTC	CASSLVSTRTGGEQFF
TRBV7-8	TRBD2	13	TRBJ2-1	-	TGTGCCAGCAGCTTTCCAGGTCGCGGGGGGCAGTTCTTC	CASSFPGRGGQFF
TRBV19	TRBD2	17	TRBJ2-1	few	TGTGCCAGTAGTATAGATCTGGCTAGCGGGACGTACAATGAGCAGTTCTTC	CASSIDLASGTYNEQFF
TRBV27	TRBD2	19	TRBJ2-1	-	TGTGCCAGCAGTTTATCGGGGCTATGGGCGGGAGTGGCCTACAATGAGCAGTTCTTC	CASSLSGLWAGVAYNEQFF
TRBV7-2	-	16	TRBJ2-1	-	TGTGCCAGCAGCGTGGAAGGCCCCCAGCGGTACAATGAGCAGTTCTTC	CASSVEGPQRYNEQFF
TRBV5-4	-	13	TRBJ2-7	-	TGTGCCAGCAGCACAGGGTACTCCTACGAGCAGTACTTC	CASSTGYSYEQYF
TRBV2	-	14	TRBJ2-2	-	TGTGCCAGCAGTGAAACGAGAACGACCGGGGAGCTGTTTTTT	CASSETRTTGELFF
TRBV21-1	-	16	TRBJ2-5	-	TGTGCCAGCAGCAAAGTCCCGACAGGGGCCCAAGAGACCCAGTACTTC	CASSKVPTGAQETQYF
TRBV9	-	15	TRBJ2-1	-	TGTGCCAGCAGCGTAGAAGGAAACAGCCGTGATGAGCAGTTCTTC	CASSVEGNSRDEQFF
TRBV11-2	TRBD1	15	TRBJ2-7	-	TGTGCCAGCAGCCTCGACAGGGCCCGCGCATACGAGCAGTACTTC	CASSLDRARAYEQYF
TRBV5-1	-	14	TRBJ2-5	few	TGCGCCAGCAGCTTGGCAACAGGGCAAGAGACCCAGTACTTC	CASSLATGQETQYF
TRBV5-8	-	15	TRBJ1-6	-	TGTGCCAGCAGCTTGCGCCAGGGGAGAGGTTCACCCCTCCACTTT	CASSLRQGRGSPLHF
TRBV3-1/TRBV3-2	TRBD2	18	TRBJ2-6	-	TGTGCCAGCAGCCGGGGACTAGCGGGGGGGCCTGGGGCCAACGTCCTGACTTTC	CASSRGLAGGPGANVLTF
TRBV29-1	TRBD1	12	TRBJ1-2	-	TGCAGCGTTGTCAGGGGGCGTGGTGGCTACACCTTC	CSVVRGRGGYTF
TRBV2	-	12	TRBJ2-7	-	TGTGCCAGCAGTACAAGAACCAACGAGCAGTACTTC	CASSTRTNEQYF
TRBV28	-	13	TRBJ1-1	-	TGTGCCAGCAGTTTTGTGGGGCCGAGGGAAGCTTTCTTT	CASSFVGPREAFF
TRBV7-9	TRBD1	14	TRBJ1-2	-	TGTGCCAGCAGCTCCCGACAGGGGGACTATGGCTACACCTTC	CASSSRQGDYGYTF
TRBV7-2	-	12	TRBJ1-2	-	TGTGCCAGCAGCCCGTCGGCAGGGAGCTACACCTTC	CASSPSAGSYTF
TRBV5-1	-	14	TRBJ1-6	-	TGCGCCAGCAGCTTACGACTCTCCGACTCACCCCTCCACTTT	CASSLRLSDSPLHF
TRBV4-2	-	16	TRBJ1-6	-	TGTGCCAGCAGCCAAGTAAGCGAAGGCTATAATTCACCCCTCCACTTT	CASSQVSEGYNSPLHF
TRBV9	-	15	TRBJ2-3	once	TGTGCCAGCAGCGGAAACAGGGATAGCACAGATACGCAGTATTTT	CASSGNRDSTDTQYF
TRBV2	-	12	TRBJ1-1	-	TGTGCCAGTAAGACAGGTATGATCGAAGCTTTCTTT	CASKTGMIEAFF
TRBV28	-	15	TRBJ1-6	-	TGTGCCAGCAGTTTCCGGGGTGTCGGGAATTCACCCCTCCACTTT	CASSFRGVGNSPLHF
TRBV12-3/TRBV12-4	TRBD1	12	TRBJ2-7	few	TGTGCCAGCAGTTCCCCCGGACAGGGGTTTTACTTC	CASSSPGQGFYF
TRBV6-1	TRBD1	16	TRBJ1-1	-	TGTGCCAGCAGTGACGGACAGGGGGTCATGAACACTGAAGCTTTCTTT	CASSDGQGVMNTEAFF